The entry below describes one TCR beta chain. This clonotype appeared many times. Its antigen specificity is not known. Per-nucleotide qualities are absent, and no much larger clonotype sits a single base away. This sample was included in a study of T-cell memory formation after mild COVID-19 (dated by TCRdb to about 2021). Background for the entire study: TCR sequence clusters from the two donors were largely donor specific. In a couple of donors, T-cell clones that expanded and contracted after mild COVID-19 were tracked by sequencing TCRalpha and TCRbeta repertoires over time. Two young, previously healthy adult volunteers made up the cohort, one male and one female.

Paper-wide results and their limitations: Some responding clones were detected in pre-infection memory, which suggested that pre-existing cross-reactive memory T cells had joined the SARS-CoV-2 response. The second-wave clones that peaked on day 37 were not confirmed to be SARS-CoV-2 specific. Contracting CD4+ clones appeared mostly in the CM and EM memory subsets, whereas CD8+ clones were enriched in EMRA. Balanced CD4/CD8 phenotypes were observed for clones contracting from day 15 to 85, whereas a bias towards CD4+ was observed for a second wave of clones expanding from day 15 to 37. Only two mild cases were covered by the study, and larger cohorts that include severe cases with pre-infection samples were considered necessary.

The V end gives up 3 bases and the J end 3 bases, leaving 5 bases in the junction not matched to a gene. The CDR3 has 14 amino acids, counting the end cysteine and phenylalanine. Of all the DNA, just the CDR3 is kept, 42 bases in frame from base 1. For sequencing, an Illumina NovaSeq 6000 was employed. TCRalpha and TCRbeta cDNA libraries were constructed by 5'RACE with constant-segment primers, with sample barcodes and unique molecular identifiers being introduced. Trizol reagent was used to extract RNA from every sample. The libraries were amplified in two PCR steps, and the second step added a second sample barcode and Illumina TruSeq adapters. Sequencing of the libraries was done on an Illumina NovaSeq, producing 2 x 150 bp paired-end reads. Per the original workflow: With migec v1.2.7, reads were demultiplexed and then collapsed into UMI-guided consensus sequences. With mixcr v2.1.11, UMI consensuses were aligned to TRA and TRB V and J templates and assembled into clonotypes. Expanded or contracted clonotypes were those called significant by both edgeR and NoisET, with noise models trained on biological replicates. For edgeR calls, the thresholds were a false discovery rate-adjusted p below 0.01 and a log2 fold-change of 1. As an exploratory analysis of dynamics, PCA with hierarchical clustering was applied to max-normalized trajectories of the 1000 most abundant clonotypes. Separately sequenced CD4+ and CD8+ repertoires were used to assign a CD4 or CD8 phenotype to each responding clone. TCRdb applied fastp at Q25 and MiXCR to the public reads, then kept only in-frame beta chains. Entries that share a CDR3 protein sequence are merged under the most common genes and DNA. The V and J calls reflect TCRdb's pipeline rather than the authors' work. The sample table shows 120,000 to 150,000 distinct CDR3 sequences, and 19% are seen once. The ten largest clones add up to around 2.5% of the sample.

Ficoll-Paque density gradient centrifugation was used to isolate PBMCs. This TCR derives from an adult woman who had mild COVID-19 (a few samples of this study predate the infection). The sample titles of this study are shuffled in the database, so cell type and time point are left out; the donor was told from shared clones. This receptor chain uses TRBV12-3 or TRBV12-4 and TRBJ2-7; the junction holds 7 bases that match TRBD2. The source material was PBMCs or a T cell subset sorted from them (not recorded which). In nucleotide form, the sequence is TGTGCCAGCAGTTTTGGAGGGAGGGGCTACGAGCAGTACTTC. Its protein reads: CASSFGGRGYEQYF.